The 12 T cell receptor beta chains listed next were all sequenced from one sample in a study of T cell changes during pregnancy in multiple sclerosis. Libraries were prepared by immunoSEQ multiplex PCR; TCRdb keeps only in-frame clonotypes and omits some of them. The sample lists 45,000 to 60,000 clones; approximately 93% were seen once. The sequencing here drew on peripheral blood, taken in the second trimester of pregnancy. The receptor source for this set is a female donor with multiple sclerosis, enrolled in a pregnancy study.

The chain has TRBV27 and TRBJ1-1, with D unclear. The CDR3 is made up of 13 amino acids. The V and J ends lost 6 bases and 6 bases respectively, with 14 bases between them. Germline V gene data show CDR1 as MNHEY and CDR2 as SMNVEV (reference sequence). CDR3 DNA: TGTGCCAGCAGCGAACTCGGGGAGGCTGAAGCTTTCTTT. Its protein product is CASSELGEAEAFF.

V and J are TRBV5-4 and TRBJ2-7, with 9 bases identical to TRBD1. The CDR3 extends over 15 amino acids. Germline V lookup: CDR1 SGHNT, CDR2 YYREEE (reference sequence). V gave up 4 bases and J gave up 6 bases; unmatched junction bases: 11. The CDR3 sequence: CASSPGGTGTGEQYF. The CDR3, as DNA: TGTGCCAGCAGCCCTGGCGGGACAGGGACAGGCGAGCAGTACTTC.

This chain connects TRBV9 to TRBJ2-5; the match to TRBD2 covers 7 bases. Losses at the gene ends were 4 bases for V and 6 bases for J; bases not matched to a gene: 12. CDR1 and CDR2 (germline): SGDLS, YYNGEE. This CDR3 has 15 residues. The CDR3 DNA sequence: TGTGCCAGCAGCCCGGGAGGCGGCACGCTGCAGACCCAGTACTTC. Translating gives CASSPGGGTLQTQYF.

This chain connects TRBV4-1 to TRBJ2-7; D call uncertain. Germline V CDR1 and CDR2: MGHRA, YSYEKL. The CDR3 covers 15 residues. V lost 0 bases and J 2 bases, leaving 11 bases between the germline ends. CDR3 DNA sequence: TGCGCCAGCAGCCAAGAGTCTAGAGAAACCTACGAGCAGTACTTC. Its protein is CASSQESRETYEQYF.

The chain employs TRBV6-5 and TRBJ2-7; D might be TRBD2 (6 bases). V gave up 6 bases and J gave up 0 bases, with 15 bases separating them. The CDR3 has 15 amino acids. Germline V CDR1 and CDR2: MNHEY, SVGAGI. This chain's CDR3 is CASSIGGYGSYEQYF. Written as DNA, the CDR3 is TGTGCCAGCAGCATCGGGGGATATGGCTCCTACGAGCAGTACTTC.

This clone was recorded once. The CDR3 loop reads CASSSLPSGRGDTQYF. CDR3 DNA sequence: TGTGCCAGCAGCTCTTTGCCTAGCGGGAGAGGAGATACGCAGTATTTT. The chain has TRBV5-6 and TRBJ2-3; the match to TRBD2 covers 10 bases. With 3 bases clipped from V and 5 bases from J, the junction kept 9 bases outside the gene matches. This CDR3 has 16 amino acids. CDR1 SGHDT and CDR2 YYEEEE come from the germline V gene.

The genes are TRBV10-1 and TRBJ2-6, with 9 bases that match TRBD1. Germline CDR1 is WNHNN and CDR2 is SYGVQD (reference sequence). The CDR3 is 18 residues long. Trimming removed 5 bases from V and 0 bases from J; junction bases left unmatched: 8. The CDR3 sequence is CASSNRDRVPSGANVLTF. DNA for the CDR3: TGCGCCAGCAGTAACCGGGACAGGGTCCCCTCTGGGGCCAACGTCCTGACTTTC.

The CDR3 region is CASSDSGSSYEQYF. In DNA, the CDR3 is TGTGCCAGTAGTGATAGCGGGAGCTCCTACGAGCAGTACTTC. The V gene is TRBV19, the J gene TRBJ2-7; TRBD2 matches at 9 bases. With V trimmed by 5 bases and J by 0 bases, 2 bases remained unmatched. The CDR3 has 14 amino acids. CDR1 is LNHDA, CDR2 SQIVND, per germline (reference sequence).

V usage is TRBV5-1 and J usage is TRBJ2-2; perhaps TRBD2 as D (5 bases). Trimming cost V 2 bases and J 6 bases, with 8 bases left between them. The CDR3 runs 13 residues. Germline CDR1 reads SGHRS; CDR2 reads YFSETQ. CDR3 nucleotide sequence: TGCGCCAGCAGCTTAAAGGAGGCCGGGGAGCTGTTTTTT. The encoded protein is CASSLKEAGELFF.

The chain recombines TRBV2 with TRBJ2-7; D not certain. Germline loops: CDR1 SNHLY, CDR2 FYNNEI. The V and J ends lost 3 bases and 4 bases respectively, with 13 bases between them. The CDR3 has 14 residues. The CDR3 sequence: CASSDTNPRYEQYF. The CDR3, as DNA: TGTGCCAGCAGTGATACCAACCCGAGGTACGAGCAGTACTTC.

V and J are TRBV19 and TRBJ2-7; TRBD2 matches 12 bases. This CDR3 is 15 amino acids long. Germline-derived CDR1 and CDR2 are LNHDA and SQIVND (reference sequence). V shed 5 bases, J shed 7 bases, and the junction held 9 bases outside the gene matches. The DNA of the CDR3 is TGTGCCAGTAGTGTCCGACTAGCGGGAGCAGGGGAGCAGTACTTC. It is translated as CASSVRLAGAGEQYF.

This chain uses TRBV28 with TRBJ2-7, with 7 bases identical to TRBD2. The length of the CDR3 is 13 residues. Germline lookup yields CDR1 MDHEN and CDR2 SYDVKM. V was pared by 3 bases and J by 3 bases, with 2 bases of the junction left unmatched. For the CDR3, the DNA is TGTGCCAGCAGTTTCAGGGAGGGCTACGAGCAGTACTTC. Residues: CASSFREGYEQYF.